This entry describes one TCR beta chain. This entry comes from a study of blood T cell repertoires in COVID-19. Germline V gene sequence: CDR1 MGHRA, CDR2 YSYEKL. The CDR3 runs 14 residues. The V end was cut by 1 base, the J end by 4 bases, with 11 bases between. Clones were read by immunoSEQ multiplex PCR, and TCRdb kept only the in-frame ones, dropping some. The table has more than 95,000 clones, around 86% seen once. This sequence originates from a man in his fifties with acute or convalescent COVID-19. The V call is TRBV4-1, the J call TRBJ2-7, with D perhaps matching TRBD1 (7 bases). Sequencing was done on a sample of peripheral blood. The CDR3 nucleotides are TGCGCCAGCAGCCAAGTCAGGGGGGAGTACGAGCAGTACTTC. Protein sequence: CASSQVRGEYEQYF.